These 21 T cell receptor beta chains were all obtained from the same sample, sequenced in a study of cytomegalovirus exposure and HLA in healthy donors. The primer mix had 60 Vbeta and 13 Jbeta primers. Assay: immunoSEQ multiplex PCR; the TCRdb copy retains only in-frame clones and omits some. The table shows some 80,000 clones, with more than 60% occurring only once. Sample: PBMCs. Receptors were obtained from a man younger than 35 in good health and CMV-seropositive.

The CDR3 spells CAWGQNDRGQRLAGLYNEQFF. CDR3 DNA: TGTGCCTGGGGCCAAAACGACAGGGGACAAAGACTAGCGGGACTTTACAATGAGCAGTTCTTC. The chain joins TRBV30 to TRBJ2-1; TRBD2 aligns across 11 bases. CDR3 length equals 21 residues. Germline V gene lookup returns CDR1 GTSNPN and CDR2 SVGIG (reference sequence). V lost 5 bases to trimming and J lost 4 bases; unmatched junction nucleotides: 25.

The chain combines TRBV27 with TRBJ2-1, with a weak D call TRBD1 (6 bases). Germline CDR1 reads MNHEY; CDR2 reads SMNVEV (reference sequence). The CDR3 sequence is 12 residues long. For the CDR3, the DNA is TGTCCGCGACAGGATAGGGCCAATGAGCAGTTCTTC. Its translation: CPRQDRANEQFF.

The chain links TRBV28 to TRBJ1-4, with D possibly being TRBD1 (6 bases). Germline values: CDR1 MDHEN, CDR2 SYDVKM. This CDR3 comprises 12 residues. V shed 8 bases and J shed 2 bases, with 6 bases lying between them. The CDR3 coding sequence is TGTGCCAGCGGACAGACTAATGAAAAACTGTTTTTT. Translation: CASGQTNEKLFF.

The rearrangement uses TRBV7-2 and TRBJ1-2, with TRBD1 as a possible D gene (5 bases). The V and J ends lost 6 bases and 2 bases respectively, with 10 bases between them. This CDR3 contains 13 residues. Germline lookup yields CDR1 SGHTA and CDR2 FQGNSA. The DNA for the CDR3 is TGTGCCAGCAGAGACAGCCCGAACTATGGCTACACCTTC. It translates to CASRDSPNYGYTF.

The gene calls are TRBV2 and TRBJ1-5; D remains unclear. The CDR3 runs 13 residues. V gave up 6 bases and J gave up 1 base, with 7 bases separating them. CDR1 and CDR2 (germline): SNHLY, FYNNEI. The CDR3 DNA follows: TGTGCCAGCAGACACGGGAGCAATCAGCCCCAGCATTTT. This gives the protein CASRHGSNQPQHF. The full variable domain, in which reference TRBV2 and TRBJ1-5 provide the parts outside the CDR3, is EPEVTQTPSHQVTQMGQEVILRCVPISNHLYFYWYRQILGQKVEFLVSFYNNEISEKSEIFDDQFSVERPDGSNFTLKIRSTKLEDSAMYFCASRHGSNQPQHFGDGTRLSIL.

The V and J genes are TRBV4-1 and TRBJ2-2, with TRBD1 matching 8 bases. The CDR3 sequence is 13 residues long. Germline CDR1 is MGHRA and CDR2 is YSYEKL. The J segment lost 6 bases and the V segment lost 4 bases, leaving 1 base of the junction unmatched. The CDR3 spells CASSRTGSGELFF. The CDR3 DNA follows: TGCGCCAGCAGCCGGACAGGGTCCGGGGAGCTGTTTTTT.

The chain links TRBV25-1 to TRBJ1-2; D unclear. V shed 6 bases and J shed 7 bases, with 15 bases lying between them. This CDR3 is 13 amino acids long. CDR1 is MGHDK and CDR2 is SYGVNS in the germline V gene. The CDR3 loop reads CASSAPGESGYTF. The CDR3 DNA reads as TGTGCCAGCAGCGCGCCGGGTGAGAGTGGCTACACCTTC.

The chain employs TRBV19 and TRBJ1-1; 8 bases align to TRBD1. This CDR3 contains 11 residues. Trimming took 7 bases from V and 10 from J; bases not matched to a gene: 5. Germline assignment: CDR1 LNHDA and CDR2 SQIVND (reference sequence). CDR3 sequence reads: CASKTGGSAFF. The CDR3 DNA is TGTGCCAGTAAAACAGGGGGTTCAGCTTTCTTT.

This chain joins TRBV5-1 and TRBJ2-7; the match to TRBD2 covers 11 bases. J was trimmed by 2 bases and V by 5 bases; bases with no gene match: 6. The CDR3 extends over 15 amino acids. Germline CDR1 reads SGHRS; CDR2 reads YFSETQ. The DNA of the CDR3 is TGCGCCAGCAGTTACGGGACTAGCGGACCCTACGAGCAGTACTTC. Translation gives CASSYGTSGPYEQYF.

The CDR3 protein is CASRSFDRKAYEQYF. CDR3 nucleotides: TGCGCCAGCCGATCTTTTGACAGGAAGGCCTACGAGCAGTACTTC. V gene TRBV4-1 combines with J gene TRBJ2-7, with D maybe TRBD1 (6 bases). The length of the CDR3 is 15 residues. CDR1 and CDR2 (germline): MGHRA, YSYEKL. The germline V and J ends were trimmed by 8 bases and 2 bases, with 19 bases remaining between them.

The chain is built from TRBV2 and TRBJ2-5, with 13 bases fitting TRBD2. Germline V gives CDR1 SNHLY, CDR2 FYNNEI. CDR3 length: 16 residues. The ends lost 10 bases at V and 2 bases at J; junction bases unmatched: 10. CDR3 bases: TGTGCCATCCTAAACGGACTAGCGGGGGTTCAAGAGACCCAGTACTTC. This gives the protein CAILNGLAGVQETQYF. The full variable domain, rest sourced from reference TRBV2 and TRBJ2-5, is EPEVTQTPSHQVTQMGQEVILRCVPISNHLYFYWYRQILGQKVEFLVSFYNNEISEKSEIFDDQFSVERPDGSNFTLKIRSTKLEDSAMYFCAILNGLAGVQETQYFGPGTRLLVL.

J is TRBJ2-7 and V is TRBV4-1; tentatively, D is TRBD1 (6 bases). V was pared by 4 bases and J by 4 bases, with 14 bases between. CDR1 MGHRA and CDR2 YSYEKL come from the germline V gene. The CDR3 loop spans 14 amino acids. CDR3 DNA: TGCGCCAGCAGCCGATTAAGGGGGACATACGAGCAGTACTTC. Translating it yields CASSRLRGTYEQYF.

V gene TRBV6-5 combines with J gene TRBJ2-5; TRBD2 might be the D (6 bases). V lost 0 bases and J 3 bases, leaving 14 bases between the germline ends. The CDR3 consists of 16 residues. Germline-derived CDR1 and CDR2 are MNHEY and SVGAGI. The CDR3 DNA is TGTGCCAGCAGTTACTCGGAACTAGCCAAAAAAGAGACCCAGTACTTC. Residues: CASSYSELAKKETQYF.

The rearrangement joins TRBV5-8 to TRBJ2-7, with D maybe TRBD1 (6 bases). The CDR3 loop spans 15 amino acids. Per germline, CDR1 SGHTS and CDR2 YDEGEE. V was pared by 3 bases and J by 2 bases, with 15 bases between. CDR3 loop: CASSSRPGQPYEQYF. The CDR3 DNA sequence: TGTGCCAGCAGCTCGCGACCCGGACAGCCCTACGAGCAGTACTTC.

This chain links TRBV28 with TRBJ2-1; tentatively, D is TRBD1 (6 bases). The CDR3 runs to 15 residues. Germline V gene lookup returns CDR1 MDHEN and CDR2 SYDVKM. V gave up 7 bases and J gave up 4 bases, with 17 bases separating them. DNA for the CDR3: TGTGCCAGCAAGCGAAGTGACAGGAATTACAATGAGCAGTTCTTC. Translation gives CASKRSDRNYNEQFF. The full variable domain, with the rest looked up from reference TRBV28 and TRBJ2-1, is DVKVTQSSRYLVKRTGEKVFLECVQDMDHENMFWYRQDPGLGLRLIYFSYDVKMKEKGDIPEGYSVSREKKERFSLILESASTNQTSMYLCASKRSDRNYNEQFFGPGTRLTVL.

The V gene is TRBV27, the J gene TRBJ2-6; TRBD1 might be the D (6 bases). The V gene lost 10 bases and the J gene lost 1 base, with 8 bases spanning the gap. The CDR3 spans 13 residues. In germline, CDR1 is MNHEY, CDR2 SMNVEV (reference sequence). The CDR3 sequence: CATQGSGANVLTF. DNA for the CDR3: TGTGCCACGCAGGGGTCTGGGGCCAACGTCCTGACTTTC. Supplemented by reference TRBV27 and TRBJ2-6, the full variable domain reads EAQVTQNPRYLITVTGKKLTVTCSQNMNHEYMSWYRQDPGLGLRQIYYSMNVEVTDKGDVPEGYKVSRKEKRNFPLILESPSPNQTSLYFCATQGSGANVLTFGAGSRLTVL.

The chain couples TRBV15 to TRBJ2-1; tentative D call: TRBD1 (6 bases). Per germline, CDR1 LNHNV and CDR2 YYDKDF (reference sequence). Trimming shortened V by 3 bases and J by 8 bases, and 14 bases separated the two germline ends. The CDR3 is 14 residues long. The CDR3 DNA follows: TGTGCCACCAGCAGGGGACACCCTATCGATGAGCAGTTCTTC. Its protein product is CATSRGHPIDEQFF.

DNA of the CDR3: TGTGCCAGCAGTCTATTACGAACCTACAATGAGCAGTTCTTC. It translates to CASSLLRTYNEQFF. V and J are TRBV6-5 and TRBJ2-1; D is unclear. The CDR3 contains 14 residues. In germline, CDR1 is MNHEY, CDR2 SVGAGI. V was clipped by 5 bases and J by 2 bases, with 10 bases between them.

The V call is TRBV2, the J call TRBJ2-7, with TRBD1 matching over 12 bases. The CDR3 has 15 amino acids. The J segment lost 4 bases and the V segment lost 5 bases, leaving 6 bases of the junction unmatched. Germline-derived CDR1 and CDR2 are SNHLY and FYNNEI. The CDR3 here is CASSTGTGGVYEQYF. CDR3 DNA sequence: TGTGCCAGCAGTACCGGGACAGGGGGCGTTTACGAGCAGTACTTC.

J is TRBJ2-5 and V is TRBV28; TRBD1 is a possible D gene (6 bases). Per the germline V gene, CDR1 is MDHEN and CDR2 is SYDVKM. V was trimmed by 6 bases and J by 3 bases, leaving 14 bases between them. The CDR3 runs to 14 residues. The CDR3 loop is CASRTTGLKETQYF. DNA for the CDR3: TGTGCCAGCAGGACTACAGGGCTTAAAGAGACCCAGTACTTC.

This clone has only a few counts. The CDR3 is CASSQTSRLPGELFF. The CDR3 DNA reads as TGTGCCAGCAGCCAGACAAGCAGGCTTCCCGGGGAGCTGTTTTTT. V and J are TRBV4-2 and TRBJ2-2; D remains unclear. Trimming pared 3 bases from V and 6 bases from J, leaving 14 bases between. Germline loops: CDR1 LGHNA, CDR2 YNFKEQ. This CDR3 comprises 15 residues.